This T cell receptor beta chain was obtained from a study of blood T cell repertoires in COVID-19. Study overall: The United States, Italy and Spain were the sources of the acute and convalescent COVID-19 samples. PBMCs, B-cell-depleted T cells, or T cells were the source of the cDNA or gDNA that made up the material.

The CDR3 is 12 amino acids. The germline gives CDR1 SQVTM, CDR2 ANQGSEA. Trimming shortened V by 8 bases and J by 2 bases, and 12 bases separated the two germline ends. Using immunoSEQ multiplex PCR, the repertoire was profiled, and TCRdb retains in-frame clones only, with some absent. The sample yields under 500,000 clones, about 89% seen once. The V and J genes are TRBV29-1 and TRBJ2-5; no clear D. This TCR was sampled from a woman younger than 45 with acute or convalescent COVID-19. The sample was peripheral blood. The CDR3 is CSSRRSQETQYF. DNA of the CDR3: TGCAGCTCGAGACGGAGTCAAGAGACCCAGTACTTC.